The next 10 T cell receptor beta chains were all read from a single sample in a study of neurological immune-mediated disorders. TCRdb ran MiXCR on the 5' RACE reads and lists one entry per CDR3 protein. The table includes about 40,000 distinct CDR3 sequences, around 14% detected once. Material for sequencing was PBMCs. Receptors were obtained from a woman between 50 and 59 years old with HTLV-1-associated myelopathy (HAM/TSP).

This CDR3 reads CASSPWTGPNTEAFF. Here the CDR3 DNA reads TGTGCCAGCAGCCCCTGGACAGGCCCGAACACTGAAGCTTTCTTT. The rearrangement joins TRBV6-5 to TRBJ1-1, with 7 bases that match TRBD1. The ends lost 6 bases at V and 1 base at J; junction bases unmatched: 8. Looked up from germline, CDR1 is MNHEY and CDR2 is SVGAGI. The length of the CDR3 is 15 residues.

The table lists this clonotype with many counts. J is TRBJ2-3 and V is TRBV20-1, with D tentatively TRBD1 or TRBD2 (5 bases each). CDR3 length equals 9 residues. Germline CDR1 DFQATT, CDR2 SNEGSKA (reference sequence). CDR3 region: CSPGTTQYF. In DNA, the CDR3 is TGCAGCCCCGGGACTACGCAGTATTTT.

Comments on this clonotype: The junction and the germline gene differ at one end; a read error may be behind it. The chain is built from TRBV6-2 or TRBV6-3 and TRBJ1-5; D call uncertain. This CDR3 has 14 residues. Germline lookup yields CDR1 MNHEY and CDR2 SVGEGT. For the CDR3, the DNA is TGTGCCAGCAGTTACCTCCGAGTCGCGGAGCCTCAGCATTTT. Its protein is CASSYLRVAEPQHF.

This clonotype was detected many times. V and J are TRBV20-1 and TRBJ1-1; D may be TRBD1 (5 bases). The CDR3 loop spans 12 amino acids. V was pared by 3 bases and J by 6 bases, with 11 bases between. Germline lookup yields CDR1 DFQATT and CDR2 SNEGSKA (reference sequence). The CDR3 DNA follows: TGCAGTGCTAGCCTTGGGGCCGCTGAAGCTTTCTTT. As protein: CSASLGAAEAFF.

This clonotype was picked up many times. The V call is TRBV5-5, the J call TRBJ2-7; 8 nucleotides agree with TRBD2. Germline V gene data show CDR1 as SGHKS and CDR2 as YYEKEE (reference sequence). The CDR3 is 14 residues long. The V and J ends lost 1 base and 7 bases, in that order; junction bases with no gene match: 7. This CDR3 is CASSLRLAPSEQYV. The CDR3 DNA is TGTGCCAGCAGCTTGCGACTAGCGCCCTCAGAGCAGTACGTC.

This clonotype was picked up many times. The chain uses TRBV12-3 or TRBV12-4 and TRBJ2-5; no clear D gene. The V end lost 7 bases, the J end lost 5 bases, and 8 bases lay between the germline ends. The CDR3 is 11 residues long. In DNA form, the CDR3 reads TGTGCCAGCACCGTCGGGGAGACCCAGTACTTC. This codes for CASTVGETQYF.

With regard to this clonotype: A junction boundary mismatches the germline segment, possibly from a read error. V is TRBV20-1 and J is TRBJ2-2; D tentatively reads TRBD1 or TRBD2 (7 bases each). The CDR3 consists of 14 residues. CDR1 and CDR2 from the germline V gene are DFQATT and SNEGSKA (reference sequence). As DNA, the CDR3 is TGCAGTGCTAGTTTTCAGGGGGGGTCCTGGGAGCTGTCTTTT. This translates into CSASFQGGSWELSF.

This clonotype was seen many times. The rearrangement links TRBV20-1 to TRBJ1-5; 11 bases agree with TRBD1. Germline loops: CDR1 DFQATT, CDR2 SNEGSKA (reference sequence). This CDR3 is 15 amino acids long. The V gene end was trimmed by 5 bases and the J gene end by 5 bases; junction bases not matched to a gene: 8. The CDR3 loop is CSALPGQGAYQPQHF. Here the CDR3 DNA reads TGCAGTGCTCTGCCTGGACAGGGGGCTTATCAGCCCCAGCATTTT.

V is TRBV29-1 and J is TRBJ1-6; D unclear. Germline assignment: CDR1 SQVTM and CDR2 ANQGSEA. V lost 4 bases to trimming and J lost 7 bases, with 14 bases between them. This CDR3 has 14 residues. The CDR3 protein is CSVAEHDGNSPLHF. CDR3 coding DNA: TGCAGCGTTGCGGAGCACGACGGAAATTCACCCCTCCACTTT.

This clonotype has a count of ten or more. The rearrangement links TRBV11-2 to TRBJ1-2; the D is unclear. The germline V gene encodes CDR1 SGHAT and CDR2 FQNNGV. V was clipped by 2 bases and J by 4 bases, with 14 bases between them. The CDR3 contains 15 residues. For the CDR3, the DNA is TGTGCCAGCAGCTTATCCCCAGCAGATTTCTATGGCTACACCTTC. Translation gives CASSLSPADFYGYTF.